The 29 T cell receptor beta chains below come from one sample, sequenced in a study of T-cell memory formation after mild COVID-19. MiXCR was run by TCRdb on the 5' RACE reads, yielding one entry per CDR3 protein. The table shows around 510,000 distinct CDR3 sequences, with less than 25% occurring only once. Sequencing used PBMCs or a T cell subset sorted from them (not recorded which). These receptors all stem from an adult woman who had mild COVID-19 (a few samples of this study predate the infection). Cell type and time point are not known.

The chain employs TRBV20-1 and TRBJ1-1; the D is unclear. With 3 bases removed from V and 0 bases from J, the gap between germline ends came to 8 bases. CDR1 and CDR2 from the germline V gene are DFQATT and SNEGSKA (reference sequence). The CDR3 covers 13 residues. This CDR3 reads CSASSGMNTEAFF. The CDR3 DNA reads TGCAGTGCTAGTTCAGGTATGAACACTGAAGCTTTCTTT.

This clonotype turned up a few times. The chain has TRBV19 and TRBJ2-5, with TRBD1 matching over 10 bases. Trimming at V came to 9 bases and at J to 5 bases, leaving 6 bases not matched to a gene. There are 13 residues in the CDR3. Per the germline V gene, CDR1 is LNHDA and CDR2 is SQIVND (reference sequence). The CDR3 DNA reads as TGTGCCAGCTCGACAGGGGGCGCGGAGACCCAGTACTTC. Translating it yields CASSTGGAETQYF. Full variable domain (outside the CDR3, taken from reference TRBV19 and TRBJ2-5): DGGITQSPKYLFRKEGQNVTLSCEQNLNHDAMYWYRQDPGQGLRLIYYSQIVNDFQKGDIAEGYSVSREKKESFPLTVTSAQKNPTAFYLCASSTGGAETQYFGPGTRLLVL.

This clonotype was picked up a small number of times. The chain couples TRBV27 to TRBJ2-7; D uncertain. The length of the CDR3 is 15 residues. Germline V gene sequence: CDR1 MNHEY, CDR2 SMNVEV (reference sequence). V was shortened by 5 bases and J by 2 bases, with 16 bases between the two germline ends. CDR3 DNA sequence: TGTGCCAGCAGTCCCTTTACCCCCCAAACCTACGAGCAGTACTTC. Translation: CASSPFTPQTYEQYF.

This clonotype occurred a few times. The chain is built from TRBV5-6 and TRBJ1-1; the D gene is possibly TRBD1 (5 bases). Germline-derived CDR1 and CDR2 are SGHDT and YYEEEE. The CDR3 is 14 residues long. The germline V and J ends were trimmed by 2 bases and 2 bases, with 10 bases remaining between them. CDR3 sequence: CASSFRAANTEAFF. The CDR3 DNA reads as TGTGCCAGCAGCTTCAGGGCTGCAAACACTGAAGCTTTCTTT.

This clonotype was seen many times. V usage is TRBV12-3 or TRBV12-4 and J usage is TRBJ2-3, with 7 bases lining up with TRBD1. The CDR3 sequence is 15 residues long. The V gene end was trimmed by 3 bases and the J gene end by 4 bases; junction bases not matched to a gene: 7. The CDR3 DNA follows: TGTGCCAGCAGTTTGACAGGGTCACGGGCAGATACGCAGTATTTT. Protein: CASSLTGSRADTQYF.

Turning to this clonotype: One end of the junction fails to match germline, which may point to a read error. V and J are TRBV27 and TRBJ1-1; perhaps TRBD1 as D (5 bases). Germline lookup yields CDR1 MNHEY and CDR2 SMNVEV (reference sequence). This CDR3 has 14 residues. The CDR3 here is CASTMTWGNAEAFF. The CDR3, as DNA: TGTGCCAGCACGATGACCTGGGGGAACGCTGAAGCTTTCTTT.

This clonotype occurred a few times. The J gene is TRBJ1-5, the V gene TRBV5-6; possible D gene TRBD1, 5 bases. This CDR3 is 15 amino acids long. Germline V gene data show CDR1 as SGHDT and CDR2 as YYEEEE. Trimming took 1 base from V and 0 from J, leaving 8 bases between them. This chain's CDR3 is CASSLRGSSNQPQHF. The CDR3 DNA sequence: TGTGCCAGCAGCTTGAGGGGATCTAGCAATCAGCCCCAGCATTTT.

This clonotype was observed a few times. The chain couples TRBV23-1 to TRBJ2-1, with D possibly matching TRBD2 (6 bases). TRBV23-1 falls under the ORF class, with uncertain function. V dropped 1 base and J dropped 6 bases, with 19 bases sitting between them. This CDR3 comprises 17 residues. In nucleotides, the CDR3 is TGCGCCAGCAGTCAATTTCGCGGGGTATCGGATAGCAATGAGCAGTTCTTC. It is translated as CASSQFRGVSDSNEQFF.

This clonotype was seen a handful of times. V and J are TRBV6-2 or TRBV6-3 and TRBJ2-7; D not resolved. V was trimmed by 0 bases and J by 6 bases, leaving 6 bases between them. The CDR3 is 12 residues long. Per the germline V gene, CDR1 is MNHEY and CDR2 is SVGEGT. CDR3 amino acids: CASSYSMVEQYF. For the CDR3, the DNA is TGTGCCAGCAGTTACTCGATGGTCGAGCAGTACTTC.

This chain uses TRBV12-5 with TRBJ2-1; D uncertain. Between the trimmed V and J ends, which lost 3 bases and 9 bases, there was a span of 18 bases. The CDR3 is 15 amino acids. CDR1 LGHNT and CDR2 FRNRAP come from the germline V gene. The DNA of the CDR3 is TGTGCTAGTGGTTTATCTTTGCCCGGCGGAAGTGAGCAGTTCTTC. Protein: CASGLSLPGGSEQFF.

This clonotype has a handful of counts. The chain joins TRBV29-1 to TRBJ1-4; 11 bases are shared with TRBD1. Germline loops: CDR1 SQVTM, CDR2 ANQGSEA. The trim removed 7 bases at V and 7 bases at J, leaving 5 bases unmatched. The CDR3 contains 13 residues. CDR3 DNA: TGCAGCGCGTGGACAGGGGGCGTTGAAAAACTGTTTTTT. Amino acids: CSAWTGGVEKLFF.

This chain joins TRBV20-1 and TRBJ2-3; D assignment may be TRBD1 or TRBD2 (5 bases each). Germline V lookup: CDR1 DFQATT, CDR2 SNEGSKA (reference sequence). The V gene lost 5 bases and the J gene lost 3 bases, with 12 bases spanning the gap. The length of the CDR3 is 13 residues. The CDR3 protein is CSADGTATDTQYF. CDR3 DNA: TGCAGTGCTGACGGGACGGCTACAGATACGCAGTATTTT.

The chain couples TRBV5-1 to TRBJ2-5, with TRBD2 identical over 8 bases. Per the germline V gene, CDR1 is SGHRS and CDR2 is YFSETQ. Unmatched junction bases numbered 9, after V lost 0 bases and J lost 5 bases. The CDR3 sequence is 16 residues long. CDR3 DNA: TGCGCCAGCAGCTTGGGGCAGCGGGAGTCTTGGGAGACCCAGTACTTC. Amino acid sequence: CASSLGQRESWETQYF. Supplemented by reference TRBV5-1 and TRBJ2-5, the full variable domain reads KAGVTQTPRYLIKTRGQQVTLSCSPISGHRSVSWYQQTPGQGLQFLFEYFSETQRNKGNFPGRFSGRQFSNSRSEMNVSTLELGDSALYLCASSLGQRESWETQYFGPGTRLLVL.

A single count supports this clonotype. The chain links TRBV18 to TRBJ2-5; 8 bases line up with TRBD1. The CDR3 contains 14 residues. Germline CDR1 reads KGHSH; CDR2 reads LQKENI. V dropped 3 bases and J dropped 4; count of bases not matched to a gene: 4. The CDR3 reads CASSPPGGPETQYF. CDR3 DNA: TGTGCCAGCTCACCCCCAGGGGGCCCAGAGACCCAGTACTTC.

The chain carries TRBV5-1 and TRBJ1-1; the D is unclear. V was cut by 4 bases and J by 0 bases, with 13 bases left in between. Germline V CDR1 and CDR2: SGHRS, YFSETQ. This CDR3 contains 15 residues. In nucleotides, the CDR3 is TGCGCCAGCAGCACCTCGGTAGGAGTGAACACTGAAGCTTTCTTT. Protein product: CASSTSVGVNTEAFF.

This clonotype has more than one count but fewer than ten. The V gene is TRBV12-3 or TRBV12-4, the J gene TRBJ1-2; D unresolved. Trimming shortened V by 2 bases and J by 4 bases, and 8 bases separated the two germline ends. This CDR3 has 13 residues. The CDR3, as DNA: TGTGCCAGCAGTTTAAGGATAGTCTATGGCTACACCTTC. This sequence encodes CASSLRIVYGYTF.

V and J are TRBV30 and TRBJ2-5; 10 bases map to TRBD2. CDR3 length: 15 residues. The ends lost 3 bases at V and 1 base at J; junction bases unmatched: 5. CDR1 and CDR2 (germline): GTSNPN, SVGIG (reference sequence). The CDR3: CAWSQGTSVQETQYF. In DNA form, the CDR3 reads TGTGCCTGGAGCCAAGGGACTAGCGTCCAAGAGACCCAGTACTTC. Combining the CDR3 with reference TRBV30 and TRBJ2-5 gives the whole variable domain SQTIHQWPATLVQPVGSPLSLECTVEGTSNPNLYWYRQAAGRGLQLLFYSVGIGQISSEVPQNLSASRPQDRQFILSSKKLLLSDSGFYLCAWSQGTSVQETQYFGPGTRLLVL.

The sample holds one count of this clonotype. This rearrangement joins TRBV10-3 to TRBJ2-3; D call uncertain. V was cut by 3 bases and J by 0 bases, with 7 bases left in between. This CDR3 spans 14 amino acids. CDR1 is ENHRY and CDR2 is SYGVKD in the germline V gene. The CDR3 loop is CAISDSQSTDTQYF. The CDR3 DNA sequence: TGTGCCATCAGTGACTCACAGAGCACAGATACGCAGTATTTT.

This chain links TRBV5-1 with TRBJ2-3, with 8 bases that match TRBD1. This CDR3 contains 12 residues. J was trimmed by 14 bases and V by 4 bases; bases with no gene match: 9. The germline V gene has CDR1 SGHRS and CDR2 YFSETQ. CDR3 loop: CASSPDRGSWYF. The CDR3 bases are TGCGCCAGCAGCCCCGACAGGGGTTCTTGGTATTTT.

The chain couples TRBV25-1 to TRBJ1-1; D uncertain. The CDR3 sequence is 11 residues long. Germline V lookup: CDR1 MGHDK, CDR2 SYGVNS. V lost 0 bases, J lost 8 bases, and 4 bases lay in between. CDR3 sequence reads: CASSEYREAFF. The CDR3 DNA follows: TGTGCCAGCAGTGAATATAGGGAAGCTTTCTTT.

J is TRBJ2-7 and V is TRBV18; 8 nucleotides line up with TRBD1. The CDR3 is made up of 17 amino acids. The germline gives CDR1 KGHSH, CDR2 LQKENI. Unmatched junction bases numbered 13, after V lost 3 bases and J lost 3 bases. CDR3 loop: CASSPSPYQGAGYEQYF. CDR3 nucleotide sequence: TGTGCCAGCTCACCTTCCCCGTACCAGGGGGCCGGCTACGAGCAGTACTTC.

The chain uses TRBV20-1 and TRBJ2-2; TRBD2 is a possible D gene (5 bases). This CDR3 spans 15 amino acids. Trimming stripped 3 bases from V and 7 bases from J, with 18 bases between. The germline gives CDR1 DFQATT, CDR2 SNEGSKA (reference sequence). For the CDR3, the DNA is TGCAGTGCTAGCCCCGCGGGTATGGTAGACGGGGAGCTGTTTTTT. Its protein is CSASPAGMVDGELFF.

This clonotype was counted a few times. The rearrangement joins TRBV7-2 to TRBJ2-4; a possible D gene is TRBD2 (6 bases). V dropped 5 bases and J dropped 0 bases, with 20 bases sitting between them. CDR1 is SGHTA and CDR2 is FQGNSA in the germline V gene. The CDR3 is made up of 18 amino acids. As DNA, the CDR3 is TGTGCCAGCAGCGAACAAGGCCGGGGGTCCGTAGCCAAAAACATTCAGTACTTC. Translating it yields CASSEQGRGSVAKNIQYF. Together with reference TRBV7-2 and TRBJ2-4, the CDR3 gives the full variable domain: GAGVSQSPSNKVTEKGKDVELRCDPISGHTALYWYRQSLGQGLEFLIYFQGNSAPDKSGLPSDRFSAERTGGSVSTLTIQRTQQEDSAVYLCASSEQGRGSVAKNIQYFGAGTRLSVL.

Only a few counts were recorded for this clonotype. The CDR3 loop reads CASSETGRGITEAFF. For the CDR3, the DNA is TGTGCCAGCAGTGAAACCGGCAGGGGAATTACTGAAGCTTTCTTT. V gene TRBV25-1 combines with J gene TRBJ1-1; D perhaps matches TRBD1 (6 bases). There are 15 residues in the CDR3. Germline V CDR1 and CDR2: MGHDK, SYGVNS. V was cut by 2 bases and J by 5 bases, with 15 bases left in between.

This clonotype was counted a few times. The gene calls are TRBV6-6 and TRBJ2-3; D might be TRBD1 or TRBD2, each matching 6 bases. V lost 2 bases, J lost 6 bases, and 12 bases lay in between. The germline CDR1 and CDR2 sequences are MNHNY and SVGAGI (reference sequence). The CDR3 has 14 amino acids. DNA for the CDR3: TGTGCCAGCAGTTACAGGGGGGCTGATGATACGCAGTATTTT. Amino acid sequence: CASSYRGADDTQYF.

The table lists this clonotype with a few counts. V gene TRBV12-3 or TRBV12-4 combines with J gene TRBJ2-1; D is perhaps TRBD2 (6 bases). V gave up 6 bases and J gave up 0 bases, with 15 bases separating them. The CDR3 loop spans 16 amino acids. The CDR3 protein is CASSSHLASSYNEQFF. For the CDR3, the DNA is TGTGCCAGCAGCTCACATCTAGCGAGCTCCTACAATGAGCAGTTCTTC.

This clonotype was observed a few times. This chain uses TRBV5-1 with TRBJ2-1; the D gene could be TRBD1 or TRBD2 (7 bases each). The CDR3 consists of 17 residues. The V and J ends lost 4 bases and 4 bases respectively, with 21 bases between them. CDR1 SGHRS and CDR2 YFSETQ come from the germline V gene. The CDR3 bases are TGCGCCAGCAGCCTTGGCTACAGGGGAGGGATTTACAATGAGCAGTTCTTC. Translated: CASSLGYRGGIYNEQFF.

This chain links TRBV12-3 or TRBV12-4 with TRBJ1-1, with no clear D. This CDR3 has 15 amino acids. V was trimmed by 3 bases and J by 1 base, leaving 12 bases between them. CDR3 in DNA: TGTGCCAGCAGTTTTGGACTCAATAGGAACACTGAAGCTTTCTTT. It yields the protein CASSFGLNRNTEAFF.

This clonotype was picked up a small number of times. The chain combines TRBV27 with TRBJ1-1, with 10 positions matching TRBD1. The CDR3 runs 15 residues. V lost 7 bases and J lost 3; bases outside the gene matches: 8. Germline CDR1 MNHEY, CDR2 SMNVEV (reference sequence). The DNA of the CDR3 is TGTGCCAGCAATCCTCTAGGGACAGGGGACACTGAAGCTTTCTTT. Its protein is CASNPLGTGDTEAFF.